A single sample is the source of the 9 T cell receptor beta chains below, sequenced in a study of cytomegalovirus exposure and HLA in healthy donors (dated by TCRdb to about 2017). Receptor libraries were prepared by the immunoSEQ multiplex PCR assay. The multiplex PCR relied on a mix of 60 forward primers for TCR Vbeta segments and 13 reverse primers for TCR Jbeta segments. TCRdb carries this immuneACCESS record with in-frame sequences only. Its versions omit some clonotypes, under half of them owing to an unresolved V gene in the studies checked, with the rest unexplained. The sample table records roughly 120,000 clones; roughly 70% of these occur just once. Together, the top ten hold approximately 8.4% of the sample. Sequenced material: PBMCs. The source of these receptors is a man aged 35-49 years in good health and CMV-seronegative.

The chain has TRBV18 and TRBJ1-5; 7 bases are shared with TRBD1. Trimming at V came to 4 bases and at J to 3 bases, leaving 3 bases not matched to a gene. The CDR3 loop spans 14 amino acids. Germline V lookup: CDR1 KGHSH, CDR2 LQKENI. CDR3: CASSLGTVNQPQHF. The CDR3 DNA reads as TGTGCCAGCTCACTGGGGACAGTCAATCAGCCCCAGCATTTT.

V and J are TRBV18 and TRBJ1-1; 7 bases are shared with TRBD1. V was clipped by 0 bases and J by 1 base; unmatched bases: 5. The CDR3 consists of 16 residues. Germline values: CDR1 KGHSH, CDR2 LQKENI. The CDR3 DNA follows: TGTGCCAGCTCACCACCCCCGGGACAGTGGAACACTGAAGCTTTCTTT. Translation: CASSPPPGQWNTEAFF.

The chain couples TRBV5-4 to TRBJ2-7, with TRBD1 identical over 10 bases. The V segment lost 3 bases and the J segment 4 bases; nucleotides outside the gene matches: 4. Looked up from germline, CDR1 is SGHNT and CDR2 is YYREEE (reference sequence). This CDR3 has 14 amino acids. CDR3 sequence (DNA): TGTGCCAGCAGCTCGACAGGGGGCCTTTACGAGCAGTACTTC. Its protein product is CASSSTGGLYEQYF.

The rearrangement joins TRBV5-1 to TRBJ2-3; unclear D gene. Trimming shortened V by 0 bases and J by 0 bases, and 11 bases separated the two germline ends. This CDR3 contains 16 residues. The germline V gene encodes CDR1 SGHRS and CDR2 YFSETQ. CDR3 DNA: TGCGCCAGCAGCTTGGCACAGATGTCTAGCACAGATACGCAGTATTTT. This codes for CASSLAQMSSTDTQYF.

The chain carries TRBV30 and TRBJ1-1; D is unclear. V shed 3 bases and J shed 2 bases, with 4 bases lying between them. This CDR3 has 11 amino acids. Germline V gene sequence: CDR1 GTSNPN, CDR2 SVGIG (reference sequence). CDR3 DNA sequence: TGTGCCTGGAGGTTAAACACTGAAGCTTTCTTT. Protein product: CAWRLNTEAFF.

This clone showed up just a few times. This chain connects TRBV30 to TRBJ2-7; 9 nucleotides align to TRBD2. The CDR3 covers 16 residues. J gave up 3 bases and V 0 bases, and 9 bases lay outside the gene matches. Germline CDR1 GTSNPN, CDR2 SVGIG (reference sequence). The DNA for the CDR3 is TGTGCCTGGAGTGTAGGGCTAGCGGGGAAATACTACGAGCAGTACTTC. Translation gives CAWSVGLAGKYYEQYF.

On this clone: One end of the junction does not line up with germline, which may come from a read error. This chain uses TRBV7-9 with TRBJ2-3; TRBD1 matches at 10 bases. The V gene's germline CDR1 is SEHNR and CDR2 FQNEAQ (reference sequence). There are 14 residues in the CDR3. The CDR3 DNA follows: TGTGCCAGCAGCTTTTCCCCCGGGACAGGGGACGGGGATTTT. Amino acid sequence: CASSFSPGTGDGDF. The whole variable domain, filled in from reference TRBV7-9 and TRBJ2-3, reads DTGVSQNPRHKITKRGQNVTFRCDPISEHNRLYWYRQTLGQGPEFLTYFQNEAQLEKSRLLSDRFSAERPKGSFSTLEIQRTEQGDSAMYLCASSFSPGTGDGDFGPGTRLTVL.

The chain employs TRBV6-1 and TRBJ2-7; no clear D. The germline CDR1 and CDR2 sequences are MNHNS and SASEGT. The ends were cut back, 5 bases at V and 2 bases at J, with 13 bases in the middle. The CDR3 has 14 residues. CDR3 nucleotide sequence: TGTGCCAGCAGTTTATCAGGTACCCCCTACGAGCAGTACTTC. Its translation is CASSLSGTPYEQYF.

The V and J genes are TRBV7-3 and TRBJ2-7; TRBD1 aligns across 11 bases. Trimming took 0 bases from V and 4 from J; bases not matched to a gene: 2. This CDR3 has 15 residues. Germline lookup yields CDR1 SGHTA and CDR2 FQGTGA. CDR3 protein: CASSLTGTGGYEQYF. As DNA, the CDR3 is TGTGCCAGCAGCTTAACCGGGACAGGGGGATACGAGCAGTACTTC.